What follows are 18 T cell receptor beta chains derived from one specimen sequenced in a study of cytomegalovirus exposure and HLA in healthy donors. The primer mix had 60 Vbeta and 13 Jbeta primers. Here immunoSEQ multiplex PCR was the method, and the copy in TCRdb shows in-frame clones only, minus some. The sample shows tens of thousands of clones, 80% to 90% of them seen only once. Sequencing was performed on PBMCs. The receptors stem from a woman aged 25 to 39 in good health and CMV-seronegative.

This chain connects TRBV9 to TRBJ2-7; a possible D gene is TRBD2 (5 bases). This CDR3 is 13 amino acids long. The V gene's germline CDR1 is SGDLS and CDR2 YYNGEE. The V end was cut by 5 bases, the J end by 3 bases, with 12 bases between. The CDR3 loop is CASSEYGVYEQYF. For the CDR3, the DNA is TGTGCCAGCAGTGAATACGGGGTCTACGAGCAGTACTTC.

The J gene is TRBJ2-7, the V gene TRBV25-1; D gene ambiguous. The ends were cut back, 3 bases at V and 2 bases at J, with 5 bases in the middle. The CDR3 runs 12 residues. Germline V gene lookup returns CDR1 MGHDK and CDR2 SYGVNS. The CDR3 nucleotides read TGTGCCAGCAGTGACGTAACCTACGAGCAGTACTTC. This codes for CASSDVTYEQYF.

This clone was seen only once. V usage is TRBV19 and J usage is TRBJ2-7; TRBD1 is a possible D gene (7 bases). V lost 1 base, J lost 8 bases, and 21 bases lay in between. This CDR3 region has 16 residues. In germline, CDR1 is LNHDA, CDR2 SQIVND (reference sequence). CDR3 protein: CASSIASRDSGHKQYF. The CDR3 DNA sequence: TGTGCCAGTAGTATAGCGTCCCGGGACAGCGGGCATAAGCAGTACTTC.

The chain has TRBV19 and TRBJ1-1; 11 bases line up with TRBD1. CDR3 length equals 17 residues. V was clipped by 2 bases and J by 3 bases; unmatched bases: 8. Germline CDR1 and CDR2: LNHDA and SQIVND (reference sequence). The CDR3, as DNA: TGTGCCAGTAGTATATACGGGACAGGGGGTTTATACACTGAAGCTTTCTTT. It specifies CASSIYGTGGLYTEAFF.

V and J are TRBV9 and TRBJ2-3; D might be TRBD2 (7 bases). This CDR3 is built from 16 residues. Germline V CDR1 and CDR2: SGDLS, YYNGEE. V was trimmed by 0 bases and J by 4 bases, leaving 15 bases between them. DNA of the CDR3: TGTGCCAGCAGCGTAGGTGCGGGGGCGAGTTCAGATACGCAGTATTTT. It translates to CASSVGAGASSDTQYF. The complete variable domain, with remaining parts taken from reference TRBV9 and TRBJ2-3, reads DSGVTQTPKHLITATGQRVTLRCSPRSGDLSVYWYQQSLDQGLQFLIQYYNGEERAKGNILERFSAQQFPDLHSELNLSSLELGDSALYFCASSVGAGASSDTQYFGPGTRLTVL.

V is TRBV10-3 and J is TRBJ1-6; 7 bases line up with TRBD1. J gave up 10 bases and V 3 bases, and 6 bases lay outside the gene matches. CDR1 and CDR2 from the germline V gene are ENHRY and SYGVKD. The CDR3 loop spans 14 amino acids. The CDR3 DNA reads TGTGCCATCAGTGAAGAGACAGGGAGATCACCCCTCCACTTT. Amino acid sequence: CAISEETGRSPLHF.

The chain joins TRBV5-5 to TRBJ1-6; TRBD1 might be the D (5 bases). The germline V and J ends were trimmed by 4 bases and 9 bases, with 17 bases remaining between them. Germline CDR1 is SGHKS and CDR2 is YYEKEE (reference sequence). This CDR3 has 15 residues. CDR3 nucleotide sequence: TGTGCCAGCAGCCTCATCAACAGGAGTCGTTCACCCCTCCACTTT. Translating it yields CASSLINRSRSPLHF.

The CDR3 DNA is TGTGCCAGCTCATACAATGAGCAGTTCTTC. This sequence encodes CASSYNEQFF. J is TRBJ2-1 and V is TRBV7-2; no firm D call. Between the trimmed V and J ends, which lost 8 bases and 4 bases, there was a span of 3 bases. This CDR3 region has 10 residues. CDR1 SGHTA and CDR2 FQGNSA come from the germline V gene.

Only a few counts were recorded for this clone. The genes are TRBV2 and TRBJ1-2; tentatively, D is TRBD1 (5 bases). CDR1 SNHLY and CDR2 FYNNEI come from the germline V gene. The CDR3 runs 14 residues. V lost 6 bases to trimming and J lost 3 bases, with 14 bases between them. DNA of the CDR3: TGTGCCAGCAGCGCCTATAGACAGTACTATGGCTACACCTTC. Its translation: CASSAYRQYYGYTF.

This clone has only a few counts. This chain uses TRBV5-5 with TRBJ1-4; 7 positions match TRBD1. The CDR3 extends over 16 amino acids. J lost 0 bases, V lost 5 bases, and 7 bases had no gene match. Germline assignment: CDR1 SGHKS and CDR2 YYEKEE (reference sequence). The CDR3, as DNA: TGTGCCAGCAGTTCATCAACAGGGGCAACTAATGAAAAACTGTTTTTT. Its protein product is CASSSSTGATNEKLFF.

This chain joins TRBV18 and TRBJ1-2, with 12 bases lining up with TRBD1. This CDR3 contains 16 residues. From germline, CDR1 is KGHSH and CDR2 LQKENI. V was clipped by 3 bases and J by 8 bases; unmatched bases: 10. In nucleotides, the CDR3 is TGTGCCAGCTCACCGACGGGGACAGGGGGCGCTTGGGGCTACACCTTC. It yields the protein CASSPTGTGGAWGYTF.

The gene calls are TRBV7-2 and TRBJ1-2, with D perhaps matching TRBD1 (6 bases). This CDR3 is 17 amino acids long. Trimming removed 5 bases at V and 7 bases at J, with 26 bases between. From germline, CDR1 is SGHTA and CDR2 FQGNSA. The CDR3, as DNA: TGTGCCAGCAGCCGCCTCCTCTTGTATACAGGGAAAGGTGGCTACACCTTC. This encodes CASSRLLLYTGKGGYTF. The entire variable domain, with the rest obtained from reference TRBV7-2 and TRBJ1-2, is as follows: GAGVSQSPSNKVTEKGKDVELRCDPISGHTALYWYRQSLGQGLEFLIYFQGNSAPDKSGLPSDRFSAERTGGSVSTLTIQRTQQEDSAVYLCASSRLLLYTGKGGYTFGSGTRLTVV.

The chain has TRBV7-9 and TRBJ1-4, with a tentative D call TRBD1 (6 bases). Deletions cut 1 base from V and 6 bases from J, with 12 bases between. Germline CDR1 SEHNR, CDR2 FQNEAQ (reference sequence). CDR3 length equals 15 residues. The CDR3 DNA sequence: TGTGCCAGCAGCTTAGGGGCAGGGGTAGATGAAAAACTGTTTTTT. As protein: CASSLGAGVDEKLFF.

The rearrangement joins TRBV27 to TRBJ1-1; possibly TRBD1 for D (5 bases). The CDR3 covers 16 residues. Deletions cut 2 bases from V and 1 base from J, with 14 bases between. Germline values: CDR1 MNHEY, CDR2 SMNVEV (reference sequence). The CDR3 loop is CASSLRPGRGNTEAFF. CDR3 DNA: TGTGCCAGCAGTTTACGGCCAGGGCGAGGGAACACTGAAGCTTTCTTT.

The gene calls are TRBV27 and TRBJ1-1, with D uncertain. The germline V gene has CDR1 MNHEY and CDR2 SMNVEV (reference sequence). The CDR3 length is 14 residues. Trimming pared 2 bases from V and 5 bases from J, leaving 12 bases between. The CDR3 nucleotides are TGTGCCAGCAGTTTAGTTGCAGGTTATACTGAAGCTTTCTTT. Translation gives CASSLVAGYTEAFF.

This chain links TRBV5-1 with TRBJ1-1, with TRBD1 as a possible D gene (5 bases). Germline CDR1 and CDR2: SGHRS and YFSETQ. Trimming removed 6 bases at V and 2 bases at J, with 14 bases between. The CDR3 sequence is 14 residues long. CDR3 in amino acids: CASKSQGSNTEAFF. CDR3 DNA: TGCGCCAGCAAGTCCCAGGGAAGCAACACTGAAGCTTTCTTT. The full variable domain, rest sourced from reference TRBV5-1 and TRBJ1-1, is KAGVTQTPRYLIKTRGQQVTLSCSPISGHRSVSWYQQTPGQGLQFLFEYFSETQRNKGNFPGRFSGRQFSNSRSEMNVSTLELGDSALYLCASKSQGSNTEAFFGQGTRLTVV.

This chain uses TRBV25-1 with TRBJ2-3; 10 bases map to TRBD1. Germline V gene sequence: CDR1 MGHDK, CDR2 SYGVNS. This CDR3 comprises 16 residues. Germline trimming cut 2 bases from V and 2 bases from J; bases unmatched to any gene: 4. DNA of the CDR3: TGTGCCAGCAGTGAAATGGGACAGGGGAACACAGATACGCAGTATTTT. Amino acid sequence: CASSEMGQGNTDTQYF. Drawing the rest from reference TRBV25-1 and TRBJ2-3, the complete variable domain is EADIYQTPRYLVIGTGKKITLECSQTMGHDKMYWYQQDPGMELHLIHYSYGVNSTEKGDLSSESTVSRIRTEHFPLTLESARPSHTSQYLCASSEMGQGNTDTQYFGPGTRLTVL.

The chain links TRBV19 to TRBJ1-4; weak D call: TRBD1 (5 bases). The V gene's germline CDR1 is LNHDA and CDR2 SQIVND (reference sequence). The germline V and J ends were trimmed by 5 bases and 4 bases, with 11 bases remaining between them. This CDR3 contains 14 residues. DNA of the CDR3: TGTGCCAGTAGTTTACGACAGTTTAATGAAAAACTGTTTTTT. Protein sequence: CASSLRQFNEKLFF.